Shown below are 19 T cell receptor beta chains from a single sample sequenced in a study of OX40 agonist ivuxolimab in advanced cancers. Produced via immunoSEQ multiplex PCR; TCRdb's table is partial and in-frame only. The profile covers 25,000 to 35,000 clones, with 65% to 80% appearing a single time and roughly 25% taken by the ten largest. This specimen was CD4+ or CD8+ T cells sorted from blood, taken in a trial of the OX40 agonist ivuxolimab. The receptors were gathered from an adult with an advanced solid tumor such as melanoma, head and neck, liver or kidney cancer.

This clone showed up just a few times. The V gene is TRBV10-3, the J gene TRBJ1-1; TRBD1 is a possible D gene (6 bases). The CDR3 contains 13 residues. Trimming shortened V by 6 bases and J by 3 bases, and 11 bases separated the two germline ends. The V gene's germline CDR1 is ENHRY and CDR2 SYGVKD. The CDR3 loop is CAIRIQGYTEAFF. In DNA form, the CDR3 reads TGTGCCATCAGGATACAGGGTTACACTGAAGCTTTCTTT.

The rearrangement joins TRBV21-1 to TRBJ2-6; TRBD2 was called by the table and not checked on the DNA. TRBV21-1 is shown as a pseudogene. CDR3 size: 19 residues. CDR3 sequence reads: CASSKGSLEECSGANVLTF. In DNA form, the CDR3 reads TGTGCCAGCAGCAAAGGCTCCCTCGAGGAGTGCTCTGGGGCCAACGTCCTGACTTTC.

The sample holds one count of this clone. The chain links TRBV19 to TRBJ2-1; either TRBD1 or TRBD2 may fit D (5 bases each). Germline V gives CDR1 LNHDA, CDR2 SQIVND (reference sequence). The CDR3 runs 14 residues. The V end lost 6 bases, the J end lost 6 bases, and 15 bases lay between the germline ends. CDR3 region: CASSASGRINEQFF. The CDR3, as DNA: TGTGCCAGTAGCGCCTCGGGACGGATCAATGAGCAGTTCTTC.

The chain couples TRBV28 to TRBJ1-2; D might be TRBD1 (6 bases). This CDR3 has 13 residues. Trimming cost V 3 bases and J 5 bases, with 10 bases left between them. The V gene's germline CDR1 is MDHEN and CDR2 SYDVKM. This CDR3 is CASSFLQGYGYTF. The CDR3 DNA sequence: TGTGCCAGCAGTTTTCTACAGGGTTATGGCTACACCTTC.

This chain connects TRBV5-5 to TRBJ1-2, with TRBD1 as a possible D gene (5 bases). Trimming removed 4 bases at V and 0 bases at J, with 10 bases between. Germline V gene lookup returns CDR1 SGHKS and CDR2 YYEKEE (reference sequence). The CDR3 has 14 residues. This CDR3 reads CASSGGTTNYGYTF. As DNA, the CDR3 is TGTGCCAGCAGCGGCGGGACGACTAACTATGGCTACACCTTC.

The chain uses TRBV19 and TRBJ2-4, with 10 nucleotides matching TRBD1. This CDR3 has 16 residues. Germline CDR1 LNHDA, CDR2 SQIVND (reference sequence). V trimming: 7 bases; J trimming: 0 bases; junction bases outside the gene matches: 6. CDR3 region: CASTPTGGLAKNIQYF. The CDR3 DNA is TGTGCCAGTACCCCGACAGGGGGCTTAGCCAAAAACATTCAGTACTTC.

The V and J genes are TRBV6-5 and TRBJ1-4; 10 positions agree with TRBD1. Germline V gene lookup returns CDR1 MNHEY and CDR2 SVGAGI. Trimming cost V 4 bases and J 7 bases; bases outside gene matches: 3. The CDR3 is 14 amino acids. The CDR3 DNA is TGTGCCAGCAGTTTCGGGACAGGGGTTGAAAAACTGTTTTTT. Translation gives CASSFGTGVEKLFF.

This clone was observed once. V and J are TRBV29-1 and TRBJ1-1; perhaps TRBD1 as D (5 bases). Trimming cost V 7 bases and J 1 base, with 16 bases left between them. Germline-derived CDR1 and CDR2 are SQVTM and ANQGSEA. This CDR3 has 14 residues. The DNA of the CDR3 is TGCAGCGCCATAGGGGATCGAAGGAACACTGAAGCTTTCTTT. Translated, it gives CSAIGDRRNTEAFF.

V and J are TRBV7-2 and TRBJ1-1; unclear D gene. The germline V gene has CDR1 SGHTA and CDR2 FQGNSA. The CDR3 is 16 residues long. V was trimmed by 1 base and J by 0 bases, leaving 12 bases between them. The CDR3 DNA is TGTGCCAGCAGCTTAGGTCGGGCAGCAATGAACACTGAAGCTTTCTTT. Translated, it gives CASSLGRAAMNTEAFF.

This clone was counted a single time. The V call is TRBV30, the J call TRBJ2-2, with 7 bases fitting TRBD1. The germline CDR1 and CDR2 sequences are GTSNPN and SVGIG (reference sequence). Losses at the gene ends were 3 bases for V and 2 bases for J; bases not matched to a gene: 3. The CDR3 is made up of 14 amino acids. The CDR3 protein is CAWRGTANTGELFF. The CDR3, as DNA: TGTGCCTGGAGGGGGACAGCAAACACCGGGGAGCTGTTTTTT.

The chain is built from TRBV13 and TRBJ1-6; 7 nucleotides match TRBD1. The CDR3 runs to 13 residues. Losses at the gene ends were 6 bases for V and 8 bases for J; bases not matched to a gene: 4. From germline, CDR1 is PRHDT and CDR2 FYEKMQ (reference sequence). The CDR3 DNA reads TGTGCCAGCAGTTCCAGGGGGTATTCACCCCTCCACTTT. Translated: CASSSRGYSPLHF.

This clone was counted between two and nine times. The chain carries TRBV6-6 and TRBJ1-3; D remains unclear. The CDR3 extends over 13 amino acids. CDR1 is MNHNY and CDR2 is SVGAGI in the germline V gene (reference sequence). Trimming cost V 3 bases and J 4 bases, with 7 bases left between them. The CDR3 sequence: CASSYTSGNTIYF. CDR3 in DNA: TGTGCCAGCAGTTATACGTCGGGAAACACCATATATTTT.

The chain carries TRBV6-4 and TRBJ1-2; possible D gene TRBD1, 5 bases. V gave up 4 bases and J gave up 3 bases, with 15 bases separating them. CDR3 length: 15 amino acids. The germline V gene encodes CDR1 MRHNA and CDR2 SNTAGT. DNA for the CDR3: TGTGCCAGCAGTGTCCGGGTTGGGGCAGACTATGGCTACACCTTC. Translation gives CASSVRVGADYGYTF.

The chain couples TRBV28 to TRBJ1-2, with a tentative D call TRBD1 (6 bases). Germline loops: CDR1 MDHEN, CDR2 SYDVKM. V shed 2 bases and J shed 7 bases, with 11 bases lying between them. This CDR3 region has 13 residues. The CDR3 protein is CASSLRGARGYTF. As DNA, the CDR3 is TGTGCCAGCAGTTTACGGGGGGCTCGTGGCTACACCTTC.

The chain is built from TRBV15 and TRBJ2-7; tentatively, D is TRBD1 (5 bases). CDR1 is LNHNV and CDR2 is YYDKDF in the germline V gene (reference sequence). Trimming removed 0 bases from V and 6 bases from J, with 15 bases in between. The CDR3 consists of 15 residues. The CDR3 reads CATSRDSTVLGEQYF. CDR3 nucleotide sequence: TGTGCCACCAGCAGAGATTCGACAGTCCTTGGCGAGCAGTACTTC. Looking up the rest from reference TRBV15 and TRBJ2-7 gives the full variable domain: DAMVIQNPRYQVTQFGKPVTLSCSQTLNHNVMYWYQQKSSQAPKLLFHYYDKDFNNEADTPDNFQSRRPNTSFCFLDIRSPGLGDTAMYLCATSRDSTVLGEQYFGPGTRLTVT.

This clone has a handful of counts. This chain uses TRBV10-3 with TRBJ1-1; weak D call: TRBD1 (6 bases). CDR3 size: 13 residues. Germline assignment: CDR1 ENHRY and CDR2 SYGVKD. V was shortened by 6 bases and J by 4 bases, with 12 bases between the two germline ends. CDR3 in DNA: TGTGCCATCAGAGCACAGGGTGGCACTGAAGCTTTCTTT. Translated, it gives CAIRAQGGTEAFF.

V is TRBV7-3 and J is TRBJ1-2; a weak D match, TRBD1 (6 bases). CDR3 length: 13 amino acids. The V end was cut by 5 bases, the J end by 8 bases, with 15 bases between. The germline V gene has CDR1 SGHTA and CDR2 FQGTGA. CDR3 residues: CASSVSPDRGYTF. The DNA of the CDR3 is TGTGCCAGCAGCGTTAGCCCAGACAGGGGCTACACCTTC.

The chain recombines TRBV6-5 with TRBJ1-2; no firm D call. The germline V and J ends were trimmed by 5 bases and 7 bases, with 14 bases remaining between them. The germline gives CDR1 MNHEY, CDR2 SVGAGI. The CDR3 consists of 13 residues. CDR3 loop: CASSPGDIGGYTF. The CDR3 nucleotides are TGTGCCAGCAGTCCCGGGGATATAGGTGGCTACACCTTC.

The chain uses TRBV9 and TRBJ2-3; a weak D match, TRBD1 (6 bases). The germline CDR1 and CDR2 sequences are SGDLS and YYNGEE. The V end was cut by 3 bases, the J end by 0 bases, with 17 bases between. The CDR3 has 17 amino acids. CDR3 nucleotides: TGTGCCAGCAGCGGACTACAGGGCCTAGCTAGCACAGATACGCAGTATTTT. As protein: CASSGLQGLASTDTQYF.